The 12 T cell receptor beta chains below all came from one sample that was sequenced in a study of T cell repertoires in cytomegalovirus infection. TCRdb independently ran MiXCR on the reads; one entry per CDR3 protein. The sample carries around 740,000 distinct CDR3 sequences, 35% recorded once. The specimen sequenced was PBMCs. All receptors come from a human donor in good health (CMV status not recorded). Some clones in this sample may be carry-over from other donors' samples.

There are a few counts of this clonotype. This chain connects TRBV6-1 to TRBJ2-7, with 10 bases fitting TRBD1. The CDR3 runs 19 residues. The V gene's germline CDR1 is MNHNS and CDR2 SASEGT. J gave up 7 bases and V 6 bases, and 24 bases lay outside the gene matches. In nucleotides, the CDR3 is TGTGCCAGCAGGCCCGGACGGTTTACGTCAGGGACAGGGGTCGGGGAGCAGTACTTC. It yields the protein CASRPGRFTSGTGVGEQYF.

The sample holds a few counts of this clonotype. The chain is built from TRBV12-3 or TRBV12-4 and TRBJ2-1; 12 bases match TRBD2. The CDR3 consists of 15 residues. V lost 7 bases, J lost 9 bases, and 10 bases stayed unmatched. The CDR3 sequence is CASTLLAGGDSEQFF. The DNA of the CDR3 is TGTGCCAGCACCCTCCTAGCGGGAGGGGACAGTGAGCAGTTCTTC.

This chain connects TRBV10-3 to TRBJ1-1, with D unresolved. Germline CDR1 is ENHRY and CDR2 is SYGVKD. The CDR3 covers 13 residues. V gave up 6 bases and J gave up 3 bases, with 11 bases separating them. This CDR3 is CAIRATSYTEAFF. The DNA for the CDR3 is TGTGCCATCAGGGCGACATCGTACACTGAAGCTTTCTTT.

The chain's CDR3 is CASSFPRGGKFTDTQYF. CDR3 nucleotides: TGTGCCAGCAGCTTCCCCCGGGGCGGGAAATTCACAGATACGCAGTATTTT. This rearrangement joins TRBV7-6 to TRBJ2-3, with D perhaps TRBD2 (6 bases). Germline CDR1 reads SGHVS; CDR2 reads FNYEAQ. The V and J ends lost 3 bases and 2 bases respectively, with 18 bases between them. This CDR3 comprises 17 residues.

This clonotype was detected only a few times. The genes are TRBV12-3 or TRBV12-4 and TRBJ2-1; TRBD2 matches at 7 bases. The CDR3 loop spans 15 amino acids. After removal of 3 bases from V and 10 bases from J, the junction contained 12 bases not matched to a gene. DNA of the CDR3: TGTGCCAGCAGTTTTCGGGGCGGCGGGAGTCAGGAGCAGTTCTTC. Translated, it gives CASSFRGGGSQEQFF.

This CDR3 reads CASSYRTGDGYLFF. Written as DNA, the CDR3 is TGTGCCAGCAGTTACAGGACAGGGGATGGTTATCTGTTTTTT. The V call is TRBV6-8, the J call TRBJ2-2, with 9 nucleotides matching TRBD1. Germline V gene sequence: CDR1 MNHGY, CDR2 SAAAGT. CDR3 length equals 14 residues. Trimming removed 2 bases from V and 14 bases from J; junction bases left unmatched: 9.

This sequence joins TRBV5-6 and TRBJ2-1; no definite D call. The CDR3 extends over 15 amino acids. Germline V gene data show CDR1 as SGHDT and CDR2 as YYEEEE. Deletions cut 2 bases from V and 3 bases from J, with 12 bases between. In DNA form, the CDR3 reads TGTGCCAGCAGCTTTAGAGTGGCAGGCTACAATGAGCAGTTCTTC. Its translation: CASSFRVAGYNEQFF.

In this sample, this clonotype turned up many times. The rearrangement joins TRBV11-2 to TRBJ1-4; 7 bases align to TRBD1. The CDR3 has 13 residues. CDR1 and CDR2 from the germline V gene are SGHAT and FQNNGV. Trimming at V came to 3 bases and at J to 6 bases, leaving 1 base not matched to a gene. In DNA form, the CDR3 reads TGTGCCAGCAGCTTCGACAGGGATGAAAAACTGTTTTTT. It encodes CASSFDRDEKLFF.

The gene calls are TRBV6-5 and TRBJ2-7; 7 bases fit TRBD1. From germline, CDR1 is MNHEY and CDR2 SVGAGI. The CDR3 runs 12 residues. V lost 8 bases, J lost 6 bases, and 7 bases stayed unmatched. CDR3 in DNA: TGTGCCAGCGGAGTAAGGGGGCGCGAGCAGTACTTC. Translation gives CASGVRGREQYF.

The genes are TRBV7-8 and TRBJ1-1; D is unclear. The V end was cut by 5 bases, the J end by 7 bases, with 8 bases between. The CDR3 totals 11 residues. CDR1 is SGHVS, CDR2 FQNEAQ, per germline. The DNA of the CDR3 is TGTGCCAGCAGCAAAGACGGTGAAGCTTTCTTT. This gives the protein CASSKDGEAFF.

The chain combines TRBV29-1 with TRBJ2-3; either TRBD1 or TRBD2 may fit D (5 bases each). The CDR3 extends over 13 amino acids. The germline gives CDR1 SQVTM, CDR2 ANQGSEA. V was pared by 4 bases and J by 8 bases, with 16 bases between. The CDR3 DNA sequence: TGCAGCGTTGTGGGACGGGGCAAGTTTACGCAGTATTTT. Protein: CSVVGRGKFTQYF.

As for this clonotype: The final CDR3 position lacks the conserved phenylalanine or tryptophan, pointing to a likely read error. V and J are TRBV5-6 and TRBJ2-1, with 16 bases aligning to TRBD2. Trimming at V came to 1 base and at J to 8 bases, leaving 9 bases not matched to a gene. CDR3 length equals 18 residues. The V gene's germline CDR1 is SGHDT and CDR2 YYEEEE. The CDR3 sequence: CASSLLGTSGRVFYEQFY. Written as DNA, the CDR3 is TGTGCCAGCAGCTTGTTAGGGACTAGCGGGAGGGTCTTTTATGAGCAGTTCTAC.